A single sample is the source of the 22 T cell receptor beta chains below, sequenced in a study of response to subunit inactivated influenza vaccine. TCRdb fed the RT-PCR reads into MiXCR, producing one record per CDR3 protein. This sample yields around 170,000 distinct CDR3 sequences, of which over 8.5% are seen a single time; around 33% belongs to the top ten. Specimen: CD8+ T cells sorted from PBMCs, collected roughly 24 months after vaccination. The source is a man in his fifties or sixties who received an inactivated influenza vaccine.

This clonotype was detected only a few times. The chain uses TRBV6-1 and TRBJ2-1; D is uncertain. V was cut by 4 bases and J by 3 bases, with 7 bases left in between. CDR1 is MNHNS and CDR2 is SASEGT in the germline V gene. The CDR3 consists of 13 residues. The CDR3 protein is CASSAFGYNEQFF. CDR3 coding DNA: TGTGCCAGCAGTGCCTTTGGCTACAATGAGCAGTTCTTC.

This sequence joins TRBV27 and TRBJ1-2; TRBD1 matches 11 bases. CDR3 length: 15 amino acids. The germline gives CDR1 MNHEY, CDR2 SMNVEV (reference sequence). V lost 5 bases to trimming and J lost 4 bases; unmatched junction nucleotides: 6. The CDR3, as DNA: TGTGCCAGCAGTCTGGGACAGGGGGGAGGCTATGGCTACACCTTC. Translated, it gives CASSLGQGGGYGYTF.

This clonotype has only a few counts. The rearrangement links TRBV5-1 to TRBJ2-1; D might be TRBD1 (6 bases). CDR3 length equals 14 residues. V gave up 1 base and J gave up 9 bases, with 14 bases separating them. Germline assignment: CDR1 SGHRS and CDR2 YFSETQ. The DNA for the CDR3 is TGCGCCAGCAGCTTGATCAGGGGTCTTCCTGAGCAGTTCTTC. Protein product: CASSLIRGLPEQFF. The full variable domain, its missing parts supplied by reference TRBV5-1 and TRBJ2-1, is KAGVTQTPRYLIKTRGQQVTLSCSPISGHRSVSWYQQTPGQGLQFLFEYFSETQRNKGNFPGRFSGRQFSNSRSEMNVSTLELGDSALYLCASSLIRGLPEQFFGPGTRLTVL.

V usage is TRBV4-1 and J usage is TRBJ2-7; weak D call: TRBD1 (6 bases). CDR3 length: 15 residues. The germline V gene encodes CDR1 MGHRA and CDR2 YSYEKL. Trimming took 4 bases from V and 2 from J, leaving 15 bases between them. The CDR3 loop is CASSPGAGATYEQYF. CDR3 sequence (DNA): TGCGCCAGCAGCCCCGGGGCAGGGGCCACCTACGAGCAGTACTTC.

V gene TRBV29-1 combines with J gene TRBJ2-2; 7 bases map to TRBD2. The V gene's germline CDR1 is SQVTM and CDR2 ANQGSEA. The CDR3 covers 14 residues. V lost 4 bases, J lost 6 bases, and 8 bases stayed unmatched. In DNA, the CDR3 is TGCAGCGTTGGGGGCGGGAGTCCCCCCGGGGAGCTGTTTTTT. Amino acids: CSVGGGSPPGELFF.

V usage is TRBV30 and J usage is TRBJ2-7; the D call may be TRBD1 or TRBD2 (7 bases each). Germline V gene lookup returns CDR1 GTSNPN and CDR2 SVGIG (reference sequence). With 2 bases removed from V and 5 bases from J, the gap between germline ends came to 16 bases. The CDR3 is 14 residues long. CDR3 bases: TGTGCCTGGAGTTCAACAGGGGCGGGGGACGAGCAGTACTTC. It specifies CAWSSTGAGDEQYF.

V is TRBV7-8 and J is TRBJ2-7; 8 nucleotides align to TRBD1. The CDR3 has 14 residues. Trimming removed 5 bases from V and 4 bases from J; junction bases left unmatched: 7. Germline V gene lookup returns CDR1 SGHVS and CDR2 FQNEAQ. CDR3 protein: CASSPIGTGYEQYF. The CDR3 nucleotides read TGTGCCAGCAGCCCCATAGGGACAGGTTACGAGCAGTACTTC.

Remarks on this clonotype: A much bigger clone sits one base away, suggesting this may be a read error. The J gene is TRBJ2-1, the V gene TRBV12-3 or TRBV12-4, with D possibly being TRBD1 (5 bases). There are 14 residues in the CDR3. V was pared by 8 bases and J by 4 bases, with 15 bases between. The CDR3 loop is CASDPDRDYNEQFF. CDR3 in DNA: TGTGCCAGCGATCCCGACAGAGATTACAATGAGCAGTTCTTC.

V is TRBV3-1 and J is TRBJ2-3, with 10 nucleotides matching TRBD2. The V segment lost 1 base and the J segment 4 bases; nucleotides outside the gene matches: 5. The CDR3 is 16 amino acids. Germline V lookup: CDR1 LGHDT, CDR2 YNNKEL (reference sequence). The chain's CDR3 is CASSQGGTSEADTQYF. The CDR3 DNA reads as TGTGCCAGCAGCCAAGGGGGGACTAGCGAGGCAGATACGCAGTATTTT.

The chain has TRBV12-3 or TRBV12-4 and TRBJ2-5; TRBD2 matches at 10 bases. V dropped 6 bases and J dropped 4; count of bases not matched to a gene: 5. The CDR3 runs 14 residues. Here the CDR3 DNA reads TGTGCCAGCAGCCAAGCGGGGGGGCGAGAGACCCAGTACTTC. Translating gives CASSQAGGRETQYF.

There are many counts of this clonotype. J is TRBJ1-1 and V is TRBV11-2; no clear D. CDR3 length: 16 amino acids. The V and J ends lost 0 bases and 0 bases respectively, with 11 bases between them. Germline loops: CDR1 SGHAT, CDR2 FQNNGV. CDR3 residues: CASSLDKGRLNTEAFF. The CDR3 DNA reads as TGTGCCAGCAGCTTAGATAAAGGCAGGTTGAACACTGAAGCTTTCTTT.

The V gene is TRBV11-2, the J gene TRBJ2-7; the D is unclear. Germline CDR1 and CDR2: SGHAT and FQNNGV. The ends were cut back, 2 bases at V and 0 bases at J, with 8 bases in the middle. The CDR3 extends over 14 amino acids. CDR3 sequence reads: CASSLFPSSYEQYF. The CDR3 coding sequence is TGTGCCAGCAGCTTATTCCCCAGCTCCTACGAGCAGTACTTC. Looking up the rest from reference TRBV11-2 and TRBJ2-7 gives the full variable domain: EAGVAQSPRYKIIEKRQSVAFWCNPISGHATLYWYQQILGQGPKLLIQFQNNGVVDDSQLPKDRFSAERLKGVDSTLKIQPAKLEDSAVYLCASSLFPSSYEQYFGPGTRLTVT.

The chain links TRBV4-2 to TRBJ2-3; possible D gene TRBD2, 6 bases. The CDR3 spans 15 residues. Per germline, CDR1 LGHNA and CDR2 YNFKEQ. Trimming took off 0 bases at V and 5 bases at J, with 12 bases between the two ends. The CDR3 spells CASSQDETRRDTQYF. CDR3 nucleotides: TGTGCCAGCAGCCAAGACGAGACTAGGAGAGATACGCAGTATTTT.

This chain uses TRBV14 with TRBJ2-3; weak D call: TRBD2 (6 bases). CDR1 SGHDN and CDR2 FVKESK come from the germline V gene. CDR3 length: 14 residues. Trimming shortened V by 2 bases and J by 6 bases, and 12 bases separated the two germline ends. CDR3 sequence (DNA): TGTGCCAGCAGCCAACCCCGGGAGCGTGATACGCAGTATTTT. It encodes CASSQPRERDTQYF.

The J gene is TRBJ2-6, the V gene TRBV6-5, with a tentative D call TRBD2 (5 bases). In germline, CDR1 is MNHEY, CDR2 SVGAGI. The CDR3 has 15 amino acids. The V end lost 5 bases, the J end lost 0 bases, and 8 bases lay between the germline ends. The CDR3: CASSNGVSGANVLTF. The CDR3 nucleotides are TGTGCCAGCAGTAACGGGGTCTCTGGGGCCAACGTCCTGACTTTC.

This clonotype has more than one count but fewer than ten. The rearrangement joins TRBV27 to TRBJ2-7; possible D gene TRBD2, 5 bases. CDR3 length: 15 residues. The ends were cut back, 5 bases at V and 3 bases at J, with 17 bases in the middle. Germline V gene sequence: CDR1 MNHEY, CDR2 SMNVEV (reference sequence). This CDR3 is CASSPSPGNFYEQYF. The CDR3 nucleotides read TGTGCCAGCAGTCCATCCCCGGGAAACTTCTACGAGCAGTACTTC.

This clonotype was recorded at least ten times. This chain uses TRBV5-4 with TRBJ1-1; D unclear. The CDR3 totals 13 residues. CDR1 is SGHNT and CDR2 is YYREEE in the germline V gene (reference sequence). V was cut by 4 bases and J by 0 bases, with 7 bases left in between. CDR3: CASSPRVNTEAFF. CDR3 nucleotides: TGTGCCAGCAGCCCACGAGTGAACACTGAAGCTTTCTTT.

This clonotype was detected only a few times. This chain connects TRBV4-1 to TRBJ1-1; possible D gene TRBD1, 5 bases. This CDR3 is built from 17 residues. The ends were cut back, 1 base at V and 1 base at J, with 16 bases in the middle. In germline, CDR1 is MGHRA, CDR2 YSYEKL. CDR3 in DNA: TGCGCCAGCAGCCAAGGACCAAGGGGAGTGGGGAACACTGAAGCTTTCTTT. Translated, it gives CASSQGPRGVGNTEAFF.

The gene calls are TRBV6-5 and TRBJ2-3; a weak D match, TRBD1 (5 bases). The CDR3 runs to 16 residues. Looked up from germline, CDR1 is MNHEY and CDR2 is SVGAGI. V was pared by 0 bases and J by 0 bases, with 10 bases between. The CDR3 region is CASSYSYRPSTDTQYF. Here the CDR3 DNA reads TGTGCCAGCAGTTACTCGTACAGGCCGAGCACAGATACGCAGTATTTT.

The V gene is TRBV6-1, the J gene TRBJ1-1; 8 bases match TRBD1. Unmatched junction bases numbered 9, after V lost 5 bases and J lost 4 bases. Germline V lookup: CDR1 MNHNS, CDR2 SASEGT. The CDR3 runs to 15 residues. The CDR3 DNA sequence: TGTGCCAGCAGTAGTTGGACAGGGCGAGGCACTGAAGCTTTCTTT. Translated, it gives CASSSWTGRGTEAFF.

V gene TRBV7-9 combines with J gene TRBJ2-1; 7 nucleotides match TRBD2. CDR1 and CDR2 from the germline V gene are SEHNR and FQNEAQ (reference sequence). The trim removed 1 base at V and 3 bases at J, leaving 6 bases unmatched. CDR3 size: 16 residues. Here the CDR3 DNA reads TGTGCCAGCAGCTTAGGCGGGAGTAAAGACTACAATGAGCAGTTCTTC. The encoded protein is CASSLGGSKDYNEQFF.

The rearrangement uses TRBV12-3 or TRBV12-4 and TRBJ2-1, with 9 bases identical to TRBD1. The CDR3 loop spans 14 amino acids. V gave up 9 bases and J gave up 5 bases; unmatched junction bases: 8. The CDR3 region has the DNA TGTGCCAGTGCTGAAGGACAGGGGAACAATGAGCAGTTCTTC. This gives the protein CASAEGQGNNEQFF.